This T cell receptor (beta chain) is drawn from a study of T cell responses to AZD1222 COVID-19 vaccine. Trimming at V came to 6 bases and at J to 3 bases, leaving 7 bases not matched to a gene. This CDR3 is 15 amino acids long. Germline CDR1 reads SEHNR; CDR2 reads FQNEAQ (reference sequence). The data were produced by immunoSEQ multiplex PCR, yet TCRdb's version contains in-frame clones alone and is incomplete. The table shows tens of thousands of clones, with 65% to 85% occurring only once. The sequence was obtained from an adult in good health. The sequences come from peripheral blood, collected on day 0 of AZD1222 vaccination. The chain uses TRBV7-9 and TRBJ1-5; 8 nucleotides match TRBD1. The CDR3 is CASSLTGGDNQPQHF. The CDR3, as DNA: TGTGCCAGCAGTCTTACAGGGGGAGACAATCAGCCCCAGCATTTT.